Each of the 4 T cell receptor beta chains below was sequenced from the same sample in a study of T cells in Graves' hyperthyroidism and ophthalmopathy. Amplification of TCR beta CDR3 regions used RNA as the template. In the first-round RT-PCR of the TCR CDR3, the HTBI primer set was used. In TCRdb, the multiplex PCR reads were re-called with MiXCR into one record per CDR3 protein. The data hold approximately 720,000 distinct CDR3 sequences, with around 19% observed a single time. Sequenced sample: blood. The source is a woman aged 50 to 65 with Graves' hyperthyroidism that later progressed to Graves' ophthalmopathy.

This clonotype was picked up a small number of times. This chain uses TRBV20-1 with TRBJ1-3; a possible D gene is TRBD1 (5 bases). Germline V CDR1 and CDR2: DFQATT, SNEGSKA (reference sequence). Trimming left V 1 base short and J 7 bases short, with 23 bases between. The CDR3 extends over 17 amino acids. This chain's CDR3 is CSARVFYPGTAGNTIYF. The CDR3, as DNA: TGCAGTGCTAGAGTTTTTTACCCTGGGACGGCCGGGAACACCATATATTTT.

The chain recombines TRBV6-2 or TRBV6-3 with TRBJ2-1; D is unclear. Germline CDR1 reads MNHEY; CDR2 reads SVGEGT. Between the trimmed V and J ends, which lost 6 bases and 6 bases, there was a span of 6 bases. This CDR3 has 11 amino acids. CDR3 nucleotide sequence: TGTGCCAGCAGCCGTTTCAATGAGCAGTTCTTC. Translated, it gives CASSRFNEQFF.

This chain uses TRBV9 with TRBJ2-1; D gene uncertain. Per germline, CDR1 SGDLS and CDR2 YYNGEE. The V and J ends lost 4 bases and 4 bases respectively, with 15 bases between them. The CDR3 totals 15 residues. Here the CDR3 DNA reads TGTGCCAGCAGCCTACAGACCGGACGGTACAATGAGCAGTTCTTC. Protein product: CASSLQTGRYNEQFF.

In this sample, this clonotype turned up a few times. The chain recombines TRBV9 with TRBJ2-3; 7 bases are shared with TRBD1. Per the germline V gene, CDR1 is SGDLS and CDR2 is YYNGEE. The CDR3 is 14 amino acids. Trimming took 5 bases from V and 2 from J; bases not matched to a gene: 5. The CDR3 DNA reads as TGTGCCAGCAGTGGGGACAGACTCACAGATACGCAGTATTTT. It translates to CASSGDRLTDTQYF.